This entry concerns a single T cell receptor beta chain. Antigen specificity is unknown. Germline V gene data show CDR1 as LNHDA and CDR2 as SQIVND (reference sequence). V trimming: 5 bases; J trimming: 10 bases; junction bases outside the gene matches: 8. The CDR3 has 14 amino acids. The sample originates from a study of cytomegalovirus exposure and HLA in healthy donors. The wider study: Membership in the Caucasian-associated ancestry cluster was found for around four fifths of approximately 430 genotyped donors.

Study conclusions and caveats: A link between a missense DCLRE1C variant and TCR beta V- and J-gene trimming emerged from a later analysis. The availability of immune exposure information extended only to CMV serostatus. The authors later found HLA-associated TCR beta chains more clonally expanded than equally common others.

60 Vbeta and 13 Jbeta primers were used in PCR. This table comes from immunoSEQ multiplex PCR, and its TCRdb copy is limited to in-frame clones, with some not included. The data contain around 75,000 clones, roughly three quarters of them seen just once; the ten biggest clones take up roughly 3%. The sequenced sample consisted of PBMCs. The source of this sequence is a man aged 18-30 years in good health and CMV-seronegative. The V gene is TRBV19, the J gene TRBJ2-1; 10 bases are a match to TRBD2. CDR3 loop: CASSLSGGSPEQFF. CDR3 DNA sequence: TGTGCCAGTAGTCTTAGCGGGGGGAGCCCCGAGCAGTTCTTC. Full variable domain (remainder filled in from reference TRBV19 and TRBJ2-1): DGGITQSPKYLFRKEGQNVTLSCEQNLNHDAMYWYRQDPGQGLRLIYYSQIVNDFQKGDIAEGYSVSREKKESFPLTVTSAQKNPTAFYLCASSLSGGSPEQFFGPGTRLTVL.